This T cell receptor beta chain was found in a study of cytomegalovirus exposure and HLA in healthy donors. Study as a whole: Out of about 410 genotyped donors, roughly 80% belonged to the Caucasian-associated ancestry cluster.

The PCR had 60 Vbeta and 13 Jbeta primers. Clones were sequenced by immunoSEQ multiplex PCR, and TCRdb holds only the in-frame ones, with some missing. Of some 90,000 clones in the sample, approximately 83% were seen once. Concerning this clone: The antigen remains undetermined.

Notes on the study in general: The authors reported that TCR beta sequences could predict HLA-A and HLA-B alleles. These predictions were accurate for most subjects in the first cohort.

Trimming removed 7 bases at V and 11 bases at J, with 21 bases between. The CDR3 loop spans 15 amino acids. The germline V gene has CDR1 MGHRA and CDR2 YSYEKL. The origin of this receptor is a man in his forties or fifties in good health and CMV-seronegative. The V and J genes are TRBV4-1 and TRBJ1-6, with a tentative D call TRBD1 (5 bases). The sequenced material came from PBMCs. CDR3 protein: CASKEDAGFSAPLHF. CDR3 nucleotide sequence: TGCGCCAGCAAAGAGGACGCAGGGTTTTCTGCACCCCTCCACTTT.